What follows describes a single T cell receptor beta chain. Its matching antigen is unknown. These data are taken from a study of immune evolution from preneoplasia to lung adenocarcinoma. Method: immunoSEQ multiplex PCR; TCRdb's copy keeps in-frame clones and lacks some. The repertoire holds 3,500 to 4,500 clones, with about four fifths as singletons. CDR1 and CDR2 from the germline V gene are SGHRS and YFSETQ. The CDR3 runs 19 residues. The V and J ends lost 1 base and 1 base, in that order; junction bases with no gene match: 16. Resections took place in Japan or China from the mid-2010s to the late 2010s. Each case's diagnosis was confirmed by two pathologists on H&E. Study-wide results and limits: Clonality was highest in normal lung, lower in later-stage lesions apparently.

The clonotype comes from a person between 35 and 59 years old with lung adenocarcinoma. Some clones in this sample may be carry-over from other donors' samples. This chain links TRBV5-1 with TRBJ1-1, with TRBD1 matching over 7 bases. Material: FFPE invasive lung adenocarcinoma tissue. CDR3 in DNA: TGCGCCAGCAGCTTGAAATCCTCCTCCCAAACAGGGGCGAACACTGAAGCTTTCTTT. Its translation is CASSLKSSSQTGANTEAFF.